A single sample is the source of the 28 T cell receptor beta chains below, sequenced in a study of preoperative IRX-2 immunotherapy in early breast cancer. Clones were sequenced by immunoSEQ multiplex PCR, and TCRdb holds only the in-frame ones, with some missing. Of over 35,000 clones in the sample, about 95% were seen once. Noted treatment: preoperative locoregional IRX-2 cytokine immunotherapy. The starting material was tumor tissue, obtained after IRX-2 immunotherapy. These receptors all stem from a human donor with breast cancer.

The chain joins TRBV28 to TRBJ1-3; D might be TRBD1 (5 bases). V shed 9 bases and J shed 0 bases, with 9 bases lying between them. The CDR3 has 13 residues. Germline values: CDR1 MDHEN, CDR2 SYDVKM. This chain's CDR3 is CASDSRSGNTIYF. The CDR3, as DNA: TGTGCCAGTGACAGCCGCTCTGGAAACACCATATATTTT.

The chain carries TRBV5-1 and TRBJ2-7; weak D call: TRBD2 (6 bases). V lost 4 bases and J lost 1, with 24 bases in between. This CDR3 is built from 18 residues. Germline CDR1 SGHRS, CDR2 YFSETQ. The CDR3 reads CASSPMRWRDQGSYEQYF. The CDR3 DNA follows: TGCGCCAGCAGCCCTATGAGGTGGCGGGACCAAGGGTCCTACGAGCAGTACTTC.

The chain is built from TRBV4-3 and TRBJ2-3, with 8 bases lining up with TRBD1. In germline, CDR1 is LGHNA, CDR2 YSLEER. The CDR3 consists of 15 residues. Trimming cost V 4 bases and J 4 bases; bases outside gene matches: 7. The CDR3 sequence: CASSRQDRDADTQYF. CDR3 sequence (DNA): TGCGCCAGCAGCCGACAGGACAGGGATGCAGATACGCAGTATTTT.

V usage is TRBV7-2 and J usage is TRBJ1-1; tentative D call: TRBD1 (5 bases). CDR1 and CDR2 from the germline V gene are SGHTA and FQGNSA. V gave up 3 bases and J gave up 1 base, with 9 bases separating them. The CDR3 loop spans 14 amino acids. The CDR3 sequence is CASSFITGNTEAFF. CDR3 coding DNA: TGTGCCAGCAGCTTCATTACAGGGAACACTGAAGCTTTCTTT. Together with reference TRBV7-2 and TRBJ1-1, the CDR3 gives the full variable domain: GAGVSQSPSNKVTEKGKDVELRCDPISGHTALYWYRQSLGQGLEFLIYFQGNSAPDKSGLPSDRFSAERTGGSVSTLTIQRTQQEDSAVYLCASSFITGNTEAFFGQGTRLTVV.

CDR3 sequence reads: CASSYVGSSEQFF. Here the CDR3 DNA reads TGTGCCAGCAGTTACGTCGGGAGCTCTGAGCAGTTCTTC. The chain couples TRBV6-5 to TRBJ2-1; TRBD2 might be the D (6 bases). This CDR3 has 13 residues. V lost 2 bases to trimming and J lost 9 bases, with 11 bases between them. In germline, CDR1 is MNHEY, CDR2 SVGAGI.

The chain employs TRBV7-2 and TRBJ2-5, with 7 bases aligning to TRBD1. Unmatched junction bases numbered 5, after V lost 5 bases and J lost 2 bases. The CDR3 length is 14 residues. Germline assignment: CDR1 SGHTA and CDR2 FQGNSA. The CDR3 region is CASSQMTGQETQYF. The CDR3 DNA sequence: TGTGCCAGCAGCCAAATGACAGGGCAAGAGACCCAGTACTTC.

This chain uses TRBV9 with TRBJ2-1, with D uncertain. The germline CDR1 and CDR2 sequences are SGDLS and YYNGEE. The CDR3 totals 13 residues. V shed 1 base and J shed 5 bases, with 7 bases lying between them. CDR3 loop: CASSVFSDNEQFF. Here the CDR3 DNA reads TGTGCCAGCAGCGTATTCTCTGACAATGAGCAGTTCTTC.

This chain uses TRBV14 with TRBJ2-7; the match to TRBD2 covers 8 bases. V gave up 2 bases and J gave up 0 bases; unmatched junction bases: 15. This CDR3 is 19 amino acids long. Germline V gives CDR1 SGHDN, CDR2 FVKESK. In nucleotides, the CDR3 is TGTGCCAGCAGCCAATACTCCGGGACTAGGAATTTTTTCTCCTACGAGCAGTACTTC. Its translation: CASSQYSGTRNFFSYEQYF.

This chain uses TRBV27 with TRBJ2-7; D tentatively reads TRBD1 or TRBD2 (6 bases each). The length of the CDR3 is 13 residues. Germline lookup yields CDR1 MNHEY and CDR2 SMNVEV (reference sequence). V was cut by 9 bases and J by 4 bases, with 16 bases left in between. The CDR3 DNA reads as TGTGCCAGTAGAAGGGGGGCTGGGTACGAGCAGTACTTC. Residues: CASRRGAGYEQYF.

The CDR3 sequence: CASSLGTGTYEQYF. The CDR3 region has the DNA TGTGCCAGCAGCTTGGGGACAGGGACCTACGAGCAGTACTTC. V gene TRBV11-2 combines with J gene TRBJ2-7, with TRBD1 matching 9 bases. The CDR3 consists of 14 residues. V shed 3 bases and J 2 bases; nucleotides not matched to a gene: 2. The V gene's germline CDR1 is SGHAT and CDR2 FQNNGV.

V and J are TRBV29-1 and TRBJ1-1; D remains ambiguous. V was pared by 6 bases and J by 1 base, with 9 bases between. Germline CDR1 SQVTM, CDR2 ANQGSEA. The CDR3 loop spans 12 amino acids. CDR3 protein: CSVGVGNTEAFF. DNA for the CDR3: TGCAGCGTCGGGGTAGGGAACACTGAAGCTTTCTTT.

The V gene is TRBV4-3, the J gene TRBJ1-2; D call uncertain. Per the germline V gene, CDR1 is LGHNA and CDR2 is YSLEER. This CDR3 has 14 residues. Deletions cut 0 bases from V and 8 bases from J, with 13 bases between. CDR3 in amino acids: CASSQEHAATGYTF. CDR3 bases: TGCGCCAGCAGCCAAGAGCATGCGGCGACGGGCTACACCTTC.

The chain employs TRBV15 and TRBJ2-3, with 12 positions matching TRBD2. V gave up 5 bases and J gave up 0 bases; unmatched junction bases: 3. This CDR3 spans 16 amino acids. Germline CDR1 reads LNHNV; CDR2 reads YYDKDF (reference sequence). The DNA of the CDR3 is TGTGCCACCAGCTTTGGACTAGCGGGAAGCACAGATACGCAGTATTTT. Its translation: CATSFGLAGSTDTQYF.

The chain employs TRBV5-1 and TRBJ1-5, with 7 bases identical to TRBD1. Germline trimming cut 3 bases from V and 3 bases from J; bases unmatched to any gene: 3. This CDR3 comprises 14 residues. CDR1 is SGHRS, CDR2 YFSETQ, per germline. The CDR3 reads CASSSGQINQPQHF. CDR3 sequence (DNA): TGCGCCAGCAGCTCGGGACAGATCAATCAGCCCCAGCATTTT.

The chain recombines TRBV30 with TRBJ2-1; D is unresolved. Trimming left V 5 bases short and J 2 bases short, with 4 bases between. The CDR3 covers 11 residues. The germline CDR1 and CDR2 sequences are GTSNPN and SVGIG (reference sequence). The CDR3 DNA reads TGTGCCTGGTGGACCTACAATGAGCAGTTCTTC. It yields the protein CAWWTYNEQFF.

The chain combines TRBV18 with TRBJ1-5; D is unclear. The CDR3 totals 13 residues. Trimming shortened V by 2 bases and J by 2 bases, and 4 bases separated the two germline ends. The V gene's germline CDR1 is KGHSH and CDR2 LQKENI. CDR3 nucleotide sequence: TGTGCCAGCTCACCAGGACGCAATCAGCCCCAGCATTTT. Its protein is CASSPGRNQPQHF.

The chain recombines TRBV6-5 with TRBJ2-7, with D hard to call. Trimming stripped 4 bases from V and 1 base from J, with 8 bases between. The germline V gene has CDR1 MNHEY and CDR2 SVGAGI. There are 13 residues in the CDR3. The CDR3 reads CASSFTDSYEQYF. CDR3 coding DNA: TGTGCCAGCAGTTTTACAGATTCCTACGAGCAGTACTTC.

The chain has TRBV7-8 and TRBJ2-7, with D hard to call. V was cut by 5 bases and J by 5 bases, with 13 bases left in between. This CDR3 is 13 amino acids long. Germline V gives CDR1 SGHVS, CDR2 FQNEAQ. The CDR3 nucleotides are TGTGCCAGCAGCCAGAAACCTGCAAACGAGCAGTACTTC. Amino acid sequence: CASSQKPANEQYF.

The rearrangement links TRBV7-2 to TRBJ1-2; D is uncertain. The length of the CDR3 is 15 residues. The V gene's germline CDR1 is SGHTA and CDR2 FQGNSA. V lost 1 base and J lost 0, with 9 bases in between. CDR3 DNA sequence: TGTGCCAGCAGCTTAGACTGGGGAGCTAACTATGGCTACACCTTC. It is translated as CASSLDWGANYGYTF.

The gene calls are TRBV11-3 and TRBJ2-7, with D possibly TRBD2 on 6 matching bases. Germline lookup yields CDR1 SGHNT and CDR2 YENEEA. CDR3 length: 13 residues. V shed 4 bases and J shed 1 base, with 8 bases lying between them. For the CDR3, the DNA is TGTGCCAGCAGCTCCGGGACTTCCTACGAGCAGTACTTC. It yields the protein CASSSGTSYEQYF.

The chain combines TRBV13 with TRBJ2-1; D might be TRBD2 (5 bases). From germline, CDR1 is PRHDT and CDR2 FYEKMQ (reference sequence). V shed 5 bases and J shed 3 bases, with 14 bases lying between them. The CDR3 is 15 amino acids. The DNA of the CDR3 is TGTGCCAGCAGCCCGAGAGGGAGCGGCTACAATGAGCAGTTCTTC. It is translated as CASSPRGSGYNEQFF.

V and J are TRBV12-5 and TRBJ2-5; D tentatively fits TRBD1 or TRBD2 (6 bases each). Germline V gene sequence: CDR1 LGHNT, CDR2 FRNRAP. Between the trimmed V and J ends, which lost 5 bases and 5 bases, there was a span of 12 bases. This CDR3 is built from 13 residues. This CDR3 is CASGQWGAETQYF. As DNA, the CDR3 is TGTGCTAGTGGTCAGTGGGGGGCGGAGACCCAGTACTTC.

The V gene is TRBV29-1, the J gene TRBJ2-1; a weak D match, TRBD1 (7 bases). The CDR3 is 14 amino acids. Germline CDR1 reads SQVTM; CDR2 reads ANQGSEA. The ends were cut back, 7 bases at V and 4 bases at J, with 17 bases in the middle. CDR3 nucleotides: TGCAGCGCCCTCGGGGGACAGACTTACAATGAGCAGTTCTTC. Protein sequence: CSALGGQTYNEQFF.

The chain joins TRBV6-1 to TRBJ1-5; D remains unclear. Looked up from germline, CDR1 is MNHNS and CDR2 is SASEGT. This CDR3 has 17 amino acids. With 0 bases removed from V and 7 bases from J, the gap between germline ends came to 19 bases. CDR3 loop: CASSEALGGTLAQPQHF. Written as DNA, the CDR3 is TGTGCCAGCAGTGAAGCGCTTGGCGGCACCCTAGCCCAGCCCCAGCATTTT.

V gene TRBV5-6 combines with J gene TRBJ1-1; D ambiguous. CDR1 SGHDT and CDR2 YYEEEE come from the germline V gene. CDR3 length: 14 amino acids. Trimming left V 0 bases short and J 0 bases short, with 6 bases between. The CDR3 is CASSLAVMNTEAFF. CDR3 nucleotide sequence: TGTGCCAGCAGCTTGGCCGTTATGAACACTGAAGCTTTCTTT.

The CDR3 region is CASSQDFGGGLTGELFF. CDR3 coding DNA: TGCGCCAGCAGCCAAGATTTTGGCGGGGGACTCACCGGGGAGCTGTTTTTT. This chain connects TRBV4-1 to TRBJ2-2; TRBD2 agrees at 7 bases. The CDR3 covers 17 residues. Germline V gene data show CDR1 as MGHRA and CDR2 as YSYEKL. After removal of 0 bases from V and 4 bases from J, the junction contained 8 bases not matched to a gene.

As concerns this clone: Distinct nucleotide sequences in the sample also encode this CDR3. The rearrangement joins TRBV9 to TRBJ2-1; possibly TRBD2 for D (6 bases). The CDR3 is 15 amino acids. The germline V gene encodes CDR1 SGDLS and CDR2 YYNGEE. Deletions cut 0 bases from V and 1 base from J, with 8 bases between. The CDR3 here is CASSVGGRSYNEQFF. The CDR3 DNA sequence: TGTGCCAGCAGCGTAGGGGGGAGGTCCTACAATGAGCAGTTCTTC.

V usage is TRBV9 and J usage is TRBJ2-1; 9 bases map to TRBD1. Germline-derived CDR1 and CDR2 are SGDLS and YYNGEE. The J segment lost 4 bases and the V segment lost 1 base, leaving 3 bases of the junction unmatched. This CDR3 comprises 15 residues. The CDR3 here is CASSVWDRAYNEQFF. CDR3 DNA: TGTGCCAGCAGCGTATGGGACAGGGCTTACAATGAGCAGTTCTTC.